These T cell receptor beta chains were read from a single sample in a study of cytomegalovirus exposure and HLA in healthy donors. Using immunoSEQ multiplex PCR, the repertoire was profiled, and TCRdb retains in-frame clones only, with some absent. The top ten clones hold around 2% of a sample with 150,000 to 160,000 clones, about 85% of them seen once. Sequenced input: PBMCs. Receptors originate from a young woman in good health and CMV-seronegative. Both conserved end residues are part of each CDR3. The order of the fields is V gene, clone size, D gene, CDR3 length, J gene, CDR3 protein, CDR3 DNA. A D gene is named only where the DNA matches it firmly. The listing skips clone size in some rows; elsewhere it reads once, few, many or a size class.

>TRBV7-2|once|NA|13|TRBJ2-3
CATQEQTRDTQYF
TGTGCCACCCAAGAACAGACCAGAGATACGCAGTATTTT
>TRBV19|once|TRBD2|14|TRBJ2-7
CASRRLAESYEQYF
TGTGCCAGTAGACGACTAGCGGAGTCCTACGAGCAGTACTTC
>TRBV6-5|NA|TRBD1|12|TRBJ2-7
CASSRDRVEQYF
TGTGCCAGCAGTCGCGACAGGGTCGAGCAGTACTTC
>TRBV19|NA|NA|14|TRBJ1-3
CASSRPEAGNTIYF
TGTGCCAGTAGTCGTCCCGAGGCTGGAAACACCATATATTTT
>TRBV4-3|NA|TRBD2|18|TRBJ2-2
CASSQGEGLAGPTGELFF
TGCGCCAGCAGCCAAGGCGAGGGCCTAGCGGGCCCCACCGGGGAGCTGTTTTTT
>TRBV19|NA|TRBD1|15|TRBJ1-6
CASSKDRGRNSPLHF
TGTGCCAGTAGCAAAGACAGGGGACGGAATTCACCCCTCCACTTT
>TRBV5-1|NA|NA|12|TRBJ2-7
CASSSTEYEQYF
TGCGCCAGCAGCTCAACGGAGTACGAGCAGTACTTC
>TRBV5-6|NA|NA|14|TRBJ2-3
CASSQDWATDTQYF
TGTGCCAGCAGCCAGGACTGGGCCACAGATACGCAGTATTTT
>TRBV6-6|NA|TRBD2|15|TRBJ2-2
CASTIGGVDTGELFF
TGTGCCAGCACCATCGGGGGGGTAGACACCGGGGAGCTGTTTTTT
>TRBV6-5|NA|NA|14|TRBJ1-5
CASSAVNSNQPQHF
TGTGCCAGTAGTGCGGTAAATAGCAATCAGCCCCAGCATTTT
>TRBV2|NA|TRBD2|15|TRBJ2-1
CASRGGSGSYNEQFF
TGTGCCAGCAGGGGAGGGAGCGGCTCCTACAATGAGCAGTTCTTC
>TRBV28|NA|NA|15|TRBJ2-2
CASNLLRAGGGELFF
TGTGCCAGCAACCTGCTCAGAGCCGGAGGGGGGGAGCTGTTTTTT
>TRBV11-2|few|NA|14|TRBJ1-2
CASSSPREPDGYTF
TGTGCCAGCAGCTCGCCCCGGGAACCCGACGGCTACACCTTC
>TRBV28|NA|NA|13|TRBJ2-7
CATSWGGRYEQYF
TGTGCCACCAGCTGGGGGGGGCGCTACGAGCAGTACTTC
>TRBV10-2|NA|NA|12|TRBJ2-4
CASSLAKNIQYF
TGCGCCAGCAGTCTAGCCAAAAACATTCAGTACTTC
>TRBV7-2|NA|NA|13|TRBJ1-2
CASSLRRGSGYTF
TGTGCCAGCAGCCTTAGGCGGGGATCTGGCTACACCTTC
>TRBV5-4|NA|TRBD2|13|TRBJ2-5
CASSPRGGETQYF
TGTGCCAGCAGCCCGCGGGGGGGGGAGACCCAGTACTTC
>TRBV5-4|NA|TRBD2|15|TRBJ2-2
CASSSPGGSDGELFF
TGTGCCAGCAGCTCCCCGGGCGGGAGTGACGGGGAGCTGTTTTTT
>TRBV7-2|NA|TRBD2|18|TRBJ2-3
CASTSLGPWGGSTDTQYF
TGTGCCAGCACCTCCCTGGGTCCTTGGGGAGGGAGCACAGATACGCAGTATTTT
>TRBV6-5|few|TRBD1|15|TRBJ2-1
CASRQTGTGDNEQFF
TGTGCCAGCAGACAAACCGGGACAGGGGACAATGAGCAGTTCTTC
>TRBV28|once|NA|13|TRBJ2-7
CASSLVRNYEQYF
TGTGCCAGCAGTTTAGTCAGAAACTACGAGCAGTACTTC
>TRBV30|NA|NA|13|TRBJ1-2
CAWTPRTAYGYTF
TGTGCCTGGACCCCTAGGACTGCCTATGGCTACACCTTC
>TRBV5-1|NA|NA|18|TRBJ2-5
CASSLARTEMTYQETQYF
TGCGCCAGCAGCTTGGCTCGCACAGAGATGACATACCAAGAGACCCAGTACTTC
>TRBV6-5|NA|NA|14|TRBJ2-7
CASSHGTQNYEQYF
TGTGCCAGCAGTCACGGGACTCAGAACTACGAGCAGTACTTC
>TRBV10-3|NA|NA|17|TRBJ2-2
CAISESGWGESAGELFF
TGTGCCATCAGTGAGTCGGGATGGGGAGAGAGCGCCGGGGAGCTGTTTTTT
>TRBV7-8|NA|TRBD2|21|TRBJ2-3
CASSLPRTSGGPRRSTDTQYF
TGTGCCAGCAGCTTACCTCGGACTAGCGGGGGGCCCCGCCGTAGCACAGATACGCAGTATTTT
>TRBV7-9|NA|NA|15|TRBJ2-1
CASSPRDISYNEQFF
TGTGCCAGCAGCCCCCGGGACATAAGCTACAATGAGCAGTTCTTC
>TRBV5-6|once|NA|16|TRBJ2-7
CASSYPVTSSSYEQYF
TGTGCCAGCAGCTACCCGGTTACTTCTAGCTCCTACGAGCAGTACTTC
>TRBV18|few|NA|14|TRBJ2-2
CASSGPGITGELFF
TGTGCCAGCTCCGGCCCCGGGATCACCGGGGAGCTGTTTTTT
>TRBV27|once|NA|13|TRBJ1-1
CASSLIQGTEAFF
TGTGCCAGCAGTTTAATCCAGGGGACTGAAGCTTTCTTT
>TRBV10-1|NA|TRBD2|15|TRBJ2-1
CASSEKRGSYNEQFF
TGCGCCAGCAGTGAGAAGCGGGGGTCCTACAATGAGCAGTTCTTC
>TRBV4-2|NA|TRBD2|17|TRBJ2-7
CASSPRASGGTTYEQYF
TGTGCCAGCAGCCCCCGGGCCAGCGGGGGGACCACCTACGAGCAGTACTTC
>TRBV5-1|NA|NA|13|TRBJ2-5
CASSFVQKETQYF
TGCGCCAGCAGCTTTGTCCAGAAAGAGACCCAGTACTTC
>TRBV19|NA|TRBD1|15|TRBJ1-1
CASSIDWDSRTEAFF
TGTGCCAGTAGTATAGATTGGGACAGTCGAACTGAAGCTTTCTTT
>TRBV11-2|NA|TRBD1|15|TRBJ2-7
CASSLDGRGQDEQYF
TGTGCCAGCAGCTTAGATGGCAGGGGGCAGGACGAGCAGTACTTC
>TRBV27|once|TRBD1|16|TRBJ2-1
CASSLDRDRLPNEQFF
TGTGCCAGCAGTTTAGACCGGGACAGGCTTCCCAATGAGCAGTTCTTC
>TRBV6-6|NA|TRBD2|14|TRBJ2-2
CATSSGGAAGELFF
TGTGCCACCAGTAGCGGGGGGGCGGCCGGGGAGCTGTTTTTT
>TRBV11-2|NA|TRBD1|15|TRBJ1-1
CASSPRQGMNTEAFF
TGTGCCAGCAGCCCAAGACAGGGGATGAACACTGAAGCTTTCTTT
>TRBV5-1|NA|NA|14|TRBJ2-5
CASSLRAGSETQYF
TGCGCCAGCAGCTTGAGGGCAGGGTCGGAGACCCAGTACTTC
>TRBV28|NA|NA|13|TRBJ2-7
CASHLPGDHEQYF
TGTGCCAGCCACTTACCAGGGGACCACGAGCAGTACTTC
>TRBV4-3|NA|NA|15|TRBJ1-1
CASSQLGLGNTEAFF
TGCGCCAGCAGCCAACTGGGCCTCGGGAACACTGAAGCTTTCTTT
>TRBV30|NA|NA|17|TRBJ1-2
CAWSVIPPGKSGYGYTF
TGTGCCTGGAGTGTCATCCCGCCAGGGAAGTCCGGCTATGGCTACACCTTC
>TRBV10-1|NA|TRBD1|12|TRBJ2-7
CASSDRGYEQYF
TGCGCCAGCAGTGACAGGGGGTACGAGCAGTACTTC
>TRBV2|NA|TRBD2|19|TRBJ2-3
CASSHPRRTSGGAVDTQYF
TGTGCCAGCAGCCACCCGCGGAGAACTAGCGGGGGGGCCGTAGATACGCAGTATTTT
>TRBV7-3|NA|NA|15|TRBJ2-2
CASSLSGMNTGELFF
TGTGCCAGCAGCTTATCAGGGATGAACACCGGGGAGCTGTTTTTT
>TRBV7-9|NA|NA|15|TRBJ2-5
CASSSLQGYQETQYF
TGTGCCAGCAGCTCTTTACAGGGATACCAAGAGACCCAGTACTTC
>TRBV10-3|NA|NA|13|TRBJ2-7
CAISGARIDEQYF
TGTGCCATCAGTGGAGCCAGGATCGACGAGCAGTACTTC
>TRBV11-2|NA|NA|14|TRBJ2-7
CASSSQGGGYEQYF
TGTGCCAGCAGCTCGCAGGGCGGTGGCTACGAGCAGTACTTC
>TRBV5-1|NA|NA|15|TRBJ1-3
CASSLIPGVGNTIYF
TGCGCCAGCAGCTTGATCCCAGGGGTAGGAAACACCATATATTTT
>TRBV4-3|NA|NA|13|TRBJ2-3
CASSQQRTDTQYF
TGCGCCAGCAGCCAACAGAGGACAGATACGCAGTATTTT
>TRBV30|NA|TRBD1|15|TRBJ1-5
CAWSRGQGPNQPQHF
TGTGCCTGGAGTAGGGGACAGGGACCTAATCAGCCCCAGCATTTT